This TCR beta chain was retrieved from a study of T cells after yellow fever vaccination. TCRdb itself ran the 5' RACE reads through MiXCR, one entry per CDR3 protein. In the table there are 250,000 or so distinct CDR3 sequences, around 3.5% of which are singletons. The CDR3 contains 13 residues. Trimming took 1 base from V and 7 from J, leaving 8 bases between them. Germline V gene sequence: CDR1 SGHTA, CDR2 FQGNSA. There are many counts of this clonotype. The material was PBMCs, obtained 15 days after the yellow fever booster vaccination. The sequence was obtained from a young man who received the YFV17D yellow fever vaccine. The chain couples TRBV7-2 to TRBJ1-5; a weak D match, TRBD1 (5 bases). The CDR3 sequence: CASSLVGEQPQHF. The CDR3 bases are TGTGCCAGCAGCTTAGTGGGGGAACAGCCCCAGCATTTT. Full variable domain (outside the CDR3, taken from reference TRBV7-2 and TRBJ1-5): GAGVSQSPSNKVTEKGKDVELRCDPISGHTALYWYRQSLGQGLEFLIYFQGNSAPDKSGLPSDRFSAERTGGSVSTLTIQRTQQEDSAVYLCASSLVGEQPQHFGDGTRLSIL.